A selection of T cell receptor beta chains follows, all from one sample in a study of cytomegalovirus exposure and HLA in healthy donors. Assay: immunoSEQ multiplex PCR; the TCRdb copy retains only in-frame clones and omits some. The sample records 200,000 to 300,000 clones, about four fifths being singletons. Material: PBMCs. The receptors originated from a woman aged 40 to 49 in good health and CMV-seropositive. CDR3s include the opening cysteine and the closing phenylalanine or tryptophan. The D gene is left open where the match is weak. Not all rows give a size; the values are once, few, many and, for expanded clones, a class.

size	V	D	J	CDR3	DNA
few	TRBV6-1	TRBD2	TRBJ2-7	CASSAVASGYEQYF	TGTGCCAGCAGTGCGGTGGCTAGCGGCTACGAGCAGTACTTC
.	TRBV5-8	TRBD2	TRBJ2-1	CASSLTSGVYNEQFF	TGTGCCAGCAGCTTAACTAGCGGAGTTTACAATGAGCAGTTCTTC
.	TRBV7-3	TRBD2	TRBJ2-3	CASNPKRDRTDTQYF	TGTGCCAGCAACCCAAAGCGGGACCGCACAGATACGCAGTATTTT
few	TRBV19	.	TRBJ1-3	CASSIAAAGNTIYF	TGTGCCAGTAGTATAGCCGCGGCTGGAAACACCATATATTTT
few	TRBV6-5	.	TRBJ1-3	CASSIGNTIYF	TGTGCCAGCAGTATAGGAAACACCATATATTTT
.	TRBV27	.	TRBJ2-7	CASSLKRVTYEQYF	TGTGCCAGCAGTCTAAAGCGGGTTACCTACGAGCAGTACTTC
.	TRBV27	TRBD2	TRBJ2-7	CASTSGVSYEQYF	TGTGCCAGCACTAGCGGGGTTTCCTACGAGCAGTACTTC
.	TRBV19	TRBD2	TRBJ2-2	CASSINLAGGTGELFF	TGTGCCAGTAGTATCAATCTAGCGGGAGGCACCGGGGAGCTGTTTTTT
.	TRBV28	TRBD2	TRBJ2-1	CASSSATSDPWNEQFF	TGTGCCAGCAGTTCGGCGACTAGCGATCCTTGGAATGAGCAGTTCTTC
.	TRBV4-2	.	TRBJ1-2	CASSQGQTYGYTF	TGTGCCAGCAGCCAAGGACAAACGTATGGCTACACCTTC
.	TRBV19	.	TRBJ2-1	CASPMRTTYNEQFF	TGTGCCAGCCCCATGCGGACAACCTACAATGAGCAGTTCTTC
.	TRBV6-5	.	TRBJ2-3	CASSYTTGSTQYF	TGTGCCAGCAGTTACACCACAGGGTCGACGCAGTATTTT
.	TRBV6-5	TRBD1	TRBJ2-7	CASRKHGGQGVEQYF	TGTGCCAGCAGAAAGCACGGGGGACAGGGTGTCGAGCAGTACTTC
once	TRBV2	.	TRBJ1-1	CARREMNTEAFF	TGTGCCAGGCGAGAAATGAACACTGAAGCTTTCTTT
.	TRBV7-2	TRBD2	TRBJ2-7	CASSTGLAGLYEQYF	TGTGCCAGCAGCACCGGACTAGCGGGACTCTACGAGCAGTACTTC
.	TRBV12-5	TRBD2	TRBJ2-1	CASAPAVLAGGHEQFF	TGTGCTAGTGCCCCGGCAGTATTAGCGGGAGGGCATGAGCAGTTCTTC
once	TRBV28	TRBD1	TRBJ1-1	CASSLPGQGRTEAFF	TGTGCCAGCAGTTTACCTGGACAGGGGCGGACTGAAGCTTTCTTT
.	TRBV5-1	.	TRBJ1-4	CASSLDSSGAKLFF	TGCGCCAGCAGCTTGGACTCCTCAGGGGCAAAACTGTTTTTT
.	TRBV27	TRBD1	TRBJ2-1	CASSAFGQGANEQFF	TGTGCCAGCAGCGCGTTCGGACAGGGGGCGAATGAGCAGTTCTTC
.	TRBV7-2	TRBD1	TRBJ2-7	CASSKGTDYEQYF	TGTGCCAGCAGCAAAGGGACAGACTACGAGCAGTACTTC
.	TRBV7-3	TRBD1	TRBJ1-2	CASSLTGQDHYGYTF	TGTGCCAGCAGCTTAACCGGACAGGACCACTATGGCTACACCTTC
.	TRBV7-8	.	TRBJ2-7	CASSLVGSENTYEQYF	TGTGCCAGCAGCTTAGTCGGTAGCGAGAATACCTACGAGCAGTACTTC
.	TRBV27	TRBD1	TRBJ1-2	CASSPGQGNYGYTF	TGTGCCAGCAGTCCGGGACAGGGGAACTATGGCTACACCTTC
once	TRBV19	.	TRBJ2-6	CASSIGPLSGANVLTF	TGTGCCAGTAGTATAGGTCCCCTCTCTGGGGCCAACGTCCTGACTTTC
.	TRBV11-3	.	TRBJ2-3	CASSLRSGTDTQYF	TGTGCCAGCAGCTTGAGAAGCGGCACAGATACGCAGTATTTT
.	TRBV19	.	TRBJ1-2	CASSPIFPFTSYGYTF	TGTGCCAGTAGTCCAATTTTTCCGTTCACGAGCTATGGCTACACCTTC
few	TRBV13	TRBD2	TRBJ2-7	CASSSRGYEQYF	TGTGCCAGCAGCTCGCGGGGGTACGAGCAGTACTTC
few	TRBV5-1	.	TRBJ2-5	CASSLVGLSQETQYF	TGCGCCAGCAGCTTGGTAGGACTGAGCCAAGAGACCCAGTACTTC
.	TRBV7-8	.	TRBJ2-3	CASSSPQPGKTDTQYF	TGTGCCAGCAGCTCTCCTCAGCCAGGGAAAACAGATACGCAGTATTTT
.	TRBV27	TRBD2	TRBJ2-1	CASSPSSGALYNEQFF	TGTGCCAGCAGTCCGTCGAGCGGGGCCCTCTACAATGAGCAGTTCTTC
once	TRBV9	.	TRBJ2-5	CASSVGGDLTPLQYF	TGTGCCAGCAGCGTAGGCGGGGACTTAACCCCGCTCCAGTACTTC
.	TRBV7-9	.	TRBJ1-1	CASSLGRGVFTEAFF	TGTGCCAGCAGCTTAGGGCGGGGTGTATTCACTGAAGCTTTCTTT
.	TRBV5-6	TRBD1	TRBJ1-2	CASSWGDRGGYGYTF	TGTGCCAGCAGCTGGGGGGACAGGGGAGGCTATGGCTACACCTTC
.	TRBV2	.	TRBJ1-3	CASISRALSGNTIYF	TGTGCCAGCATCTCCAGGGCTCTCTCTGGAAACACCATATATTTT
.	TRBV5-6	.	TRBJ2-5	CASSLRSGQYF	TGTGCCAGCAGCTTGAGGTCGGGCCAGTACTTC
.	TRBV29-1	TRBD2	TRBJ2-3	CSAGGGSTDTQYF	TGCAGCGCCGGGGGGGGATCCACAGATACGCAGTATTTT
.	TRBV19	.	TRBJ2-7	CASSQEGTGHATYEQYF	TGTGCCAGTAGTCAGGAAGGGACGGGACACGCTACCTACGAGCAGTACTTC
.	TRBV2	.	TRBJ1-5	CASSKGKVGNQPQHF	TGTGCCAGCAGCAAGGGGAAGGTCGGCAATCAGCCCCAGCATTTT
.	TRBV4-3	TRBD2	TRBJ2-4	CASSQEYTTAGLAKNIQYF	TGCGCCAGCAGCCAAGAATATACTACAGCGGGACTAGCCAAAAACATTCAGTACTTC
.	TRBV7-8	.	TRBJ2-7	CASSLGGLGRDGYEQYF	TGTGCCAGCAGCTTAGGGGGGTTGGGGCGGGACGGCTACGAGCAGTACTTC
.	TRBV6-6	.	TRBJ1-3	CASSAGAGNTIYF	TGTGCCAGCAGTGCAGGGGCTGGAAACACCATATATTTT
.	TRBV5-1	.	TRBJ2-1	CASSLPSGYSYNEQFF	TGCGCCAGCAGCTTGCCCAGCGGATACTCCTACAATGAGCAGTTCTTC
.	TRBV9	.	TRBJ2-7	CASSVELLSYEQYF	TGTGCCAGCAGCGTAGAATTACTATCCTACGAGCAGTACTTC
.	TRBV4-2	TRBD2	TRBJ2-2	CASSPGLADTGELFF	TGTGCCAGCAGCCCGGGACTAGCGGACACCGGGGAGCTGTTTTTT
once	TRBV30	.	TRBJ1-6	CAWSLVLANSPLHF	TGTGCCTGGAGTTTGGTCCTAGCAAATTCACCCCTCCACTTT
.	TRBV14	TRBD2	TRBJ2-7	CASSQARGSLAGTYEQYF	TGTGCCAGCAGCCAAGCCAGGGGTAGTCTAGCGGGAACCTACGAGCAGTACTTC
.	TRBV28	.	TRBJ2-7	CASSLSSSTGNRGEQYF	TGTGCCAGCAGTTTATCGTCGTCTACGGGCAACCGGGGAGAGCAGTACTTC
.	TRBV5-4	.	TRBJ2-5	CASSAFNYQETQYF	TGTGCCAGCAGTGCGTTCAACTACCAAGAGACCCAGTACTTC
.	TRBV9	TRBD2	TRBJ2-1	CASSGAGGGRNNEQLF	TGTGCCAGCAGCGGCGCGGGGGGCGGGAGAAACAATGAGCAGCTCTTC
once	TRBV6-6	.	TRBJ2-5	CASGLVPGEDQETQYF	TGTGCCAGCGGCCTAGTTCCCGGGGAAGATCAAGAGACCCAGTACTTC